Below, 11 T cell receptor beta chains from the same sample are listed, as sequenced in a study of CD8+ T cells in alopecia areata. cDNA prepared by RNA extraction and subsequent reverse transcription served as the template for sequencing. Sequenced by immunoSEQ multiplex PCR; TCRdb stores in-frame clones only, minus some. Of about 130,000 clones listed, more than 40% were seen once; the top ten hold 18%. The starting material was CD8+ T cells sorted from blood, obtained at week 0. These receptors were obtained from a human donor with alopecia areata.

The chain carries TRBV4-1 and TRBJ2-1; the match to TRBD1 covers 10 bases. Per the germline V gene, CDR1 is MGHRA and CDR2 is YSYEKL. The CDR3 is made up of 15 amino acids. Trimming at V came to 1 base and at J to 8 bases, leaving 5 bases not matched to a gene. CDR3 residues: CASSQGQGAVDEQFF. The CDR3 DNA sequence: TGCGCCAGCAGCCAAGGACAGGGGGCGGTAGATGAGCAGTTCTTC.

This clone showed up just a few times. The chain recombines TRBV27 with TRBJ1-5; a possible D gene is TRBD1 (6 bases). The germline V and J ends were trimmed by 2 bases and 3 bases, with 11 bases remaining between them. Germline CDR1 reads MNHEY; CDR2 reads SMNVEV (reference sequence). The CDR3 has 15 amino acids. CDR3 in DNA: TGTGCCAGCAGTTTAGCCGGGACATACAATCAGCCCCAGCATTTT. Its translation: CASSLAGTYNQPQHF.

The gene calls are TRBV7-9 and TRBJ1-5; weak D call: TRBD1 (6 bases). The CDR3 sequence is 13 residues long. Germline CDR1 is SEHNR and CDR2 is FQNEAQ (reference sequence). Trimming left V 6 bases short and J 4 bases short, with 10 bases between. The CDR3 bases are TGTGCCAGCAGTTCACAGGGTAATCAGCCCCAGCATTTT. Its protein product is CASSSQGNQPQHF.

This clone was counted between two and nine times. This chain connects TRBV30 to TRBJ2-7; D gene ambiguous. Trimming left V 3 bases short and J 1 base short, with 10 bases between. Germline V gene data show CDR1 as GTSNPN and CDR2 as SVGIG (reference sequence). The CDR3 covers 13 residues. The CDR3 nucleotides read TGTGCCTGGAGGGGCTCAGTTTCCTACGAGCAGTACTTC. It specifies CAWRGSVSYEQYF.

This clone was found once. CDR3 loop: CAWGQNEKLFF. The CDR3 DNA reads as TGTGCCTGGGGACAGAATGAAAAACTGTTTTTT. The chain joins TRBV30 to TRBJ1-4, with D perhaps TRBD1 (6 bases). V gave up 5 bases and J gave up 5 bases, with 6 bases separating them. The CDR3 loop spans 11 amino acids. The germline V gene has CDR1 GTSNPN and CDR2 SVGIG (reference sequence).

The J gene is TRBJ1-1, the V gene TRBV29-1, with 7 nucleotides matching TRBD1. This CDR3 spans 12 amino acids. CDR1 SQVTM and CDR2 ANQGSEA come from the germline V gene. Germline trimming cut 5 bases from V and 1 base from J; bases unmatched to any gene: 1. The chain's CDR3 is CSVWTGNTEAFF. DNA of the CDR3: TGCAGCGTTTGGACAGGGAACACTGAAGCTTTCTTT.

This sequence joins TRBV7-9 and TRBJ2-5; TRBD1 matches at 7 bases. V lost 5 bases, J lost 5 bases, and 8 bases stayed unmatched. Germline values: CDR1 SEHNR, CDR2 FQNEAQ (reference sequence). This CDR3 spans 14 amino acids. The CDR3 region is CASSPQGTEETQYF. The DNA for the CDR3 is TGTGCCAGCAGCCCACAGGGGACAGAGGAGACCCAGTACTTC.

Concerning this clone itself: Compared with germline, one end of the junction differs, possibly owing to a read error. The chain employs TRBV4-1 and TRBJ1-2, with 7 bases that match TRBD1. Germline V gene data show CDR1 as MGHRA and CDR2 as YSYEKL. The length of the CDR3 is 12 residues. The CDR3 DNA reads TGTGCCAGCAGCCGAGGGGGCGACGGCTACACCTTC. Amino acids: CASSRGGDGYTF.

The chain combines TRBV7-2 with TRBJ2-1; D unresolved. This CDR3 contains 12 residues. CDR1 is SGHTA and CDR2 is FQGNSA in the germline V gene. V was cut by 5 bases and J by 4 bases, with 6 bases left in between. Here the CDR3 reads CASSPRYNEQFF. CDR3 bases: TGTGCCAGCAGCCCCCGATACAATGAGCAGTTCTTC.

In its sample, this clone was seen a few times. The gene calls are TRBV2 and TRBJ1-1, with 10 bases fitting TRBD1. V was clipped by 3 bases and J by 4 bases; unmatched bases: 5. This CDR3 region has 15 residues. Germline V gene lookup returns CDR1 SNHLY and CDR2 FYNNEI. DNA for the CDR3: TGTGCCAGCAGTGAGTCCCGGGACAGGGGCACTGAAGCTTTCTTT. Protein sequence: CASSESRDRGTEAFF.

The J gene is TRBJ1-2, the V gene TRBV27; D unresolved. The germline V gene encodes CDR1 MNHEY and CDR2 SMNVEV (reference sequence). The V gene lost 0 bases and the J gene lost 3 bases, with 5 bases spanning the gap. CDR3 length equals 13 residues. CDR3 region: CASSLSSHYGYTF. The CDR3 DNA follows: TGTGCCAGCAGTTTATCGAGCCACTATGGCTACACCTTC.